This T cell receptor beta chain comes out of a study of blood T cell repertoires in COVID-19. Study details: There were acute and convalescent COVID-19 samples, and they came from the United States, Italy and Spain. Sources were T cells, B-cell-depleted T cells, or PBMCs; the material itself was cDNA or gDNA.

As handled by the study authors: Reference gene primers were amplified, and this amplification served to estimate nucleated cell counts. TCRdb's table, derived via immunoSEQ multiplex PCR, lists solely in-frame clones and lacks some. V and J calls and clone size follow that table, whereas D and trimming were derived from the DNA. The repertoire holds around 200,000 clones, around 87% seen once, with approximately 6% in the top ten. The CDR3 sequence is 15 residues long. Losses at the gene ends were 1 base for V and 3 bases for J; bases not matched to a gene: 4. CDR1 and CDR2 (germline): MGHRA, YSYEKL.

The rearrangement links TRBV4-1 to TRBJ2-7; TRBD1 agrees at 9 bases. Sequencing input: peripheral blood. This TCR derives from a man aged 55 to 70 who had recovered from COVID-19. The CDR3 sequence is CASSQAGTGSYEQYF. CDR3 in DNA: TGCGCCAGCAGCCAAGCCGGGACAGGGAGCTACGAGCAGTACTTC.